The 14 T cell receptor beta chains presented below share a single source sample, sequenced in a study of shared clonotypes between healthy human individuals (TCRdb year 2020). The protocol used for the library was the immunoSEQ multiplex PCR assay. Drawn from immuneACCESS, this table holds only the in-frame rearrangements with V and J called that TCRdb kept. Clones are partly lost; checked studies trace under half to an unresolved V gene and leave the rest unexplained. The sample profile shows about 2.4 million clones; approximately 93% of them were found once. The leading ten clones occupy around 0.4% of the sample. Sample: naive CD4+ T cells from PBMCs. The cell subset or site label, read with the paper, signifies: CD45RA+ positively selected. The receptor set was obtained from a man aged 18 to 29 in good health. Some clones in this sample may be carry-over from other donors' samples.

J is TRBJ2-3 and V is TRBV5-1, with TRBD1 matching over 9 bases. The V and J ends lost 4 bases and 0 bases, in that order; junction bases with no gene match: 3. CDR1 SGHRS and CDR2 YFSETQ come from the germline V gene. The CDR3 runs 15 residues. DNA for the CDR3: TGCGCCAGCAGCCCACAGGGGGCTAGCACAGATACGCAGTATTTT. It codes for CASSPQGASTDTQYF.

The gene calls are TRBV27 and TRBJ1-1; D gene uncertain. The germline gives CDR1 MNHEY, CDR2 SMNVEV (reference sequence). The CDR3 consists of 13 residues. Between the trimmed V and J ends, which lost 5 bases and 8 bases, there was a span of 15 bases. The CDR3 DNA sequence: TGTGCCAGCAGTCCCTTTATGACGGGGGAAGCTTTCTTT. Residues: CASSPFMTGEAFF.

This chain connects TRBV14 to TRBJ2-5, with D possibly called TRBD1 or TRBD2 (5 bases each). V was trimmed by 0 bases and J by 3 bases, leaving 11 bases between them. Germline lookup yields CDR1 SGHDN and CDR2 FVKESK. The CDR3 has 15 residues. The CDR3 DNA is TGTGCCAGCAGCCAAGATGCGTGGGGGAAAGAGACCCAGTACTTC. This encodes CASSQDAWGKETQYF.

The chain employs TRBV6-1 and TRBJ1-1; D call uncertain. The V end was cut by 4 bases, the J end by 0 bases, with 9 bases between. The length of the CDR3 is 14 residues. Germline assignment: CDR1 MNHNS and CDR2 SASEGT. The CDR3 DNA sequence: TGTGCCAGCAGTGTTGAAGTAATGAACACTGAAGCTTTCTTT. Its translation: CASSVEVMNTEAFF.

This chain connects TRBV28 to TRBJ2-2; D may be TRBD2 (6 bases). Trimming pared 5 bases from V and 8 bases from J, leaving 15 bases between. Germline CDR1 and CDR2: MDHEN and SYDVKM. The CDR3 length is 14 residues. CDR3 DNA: TGTGCCAGCAGTACCGGGACTTACGCGGGGGAGCTGTTTTTT. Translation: CASSTGTYAGELFF.

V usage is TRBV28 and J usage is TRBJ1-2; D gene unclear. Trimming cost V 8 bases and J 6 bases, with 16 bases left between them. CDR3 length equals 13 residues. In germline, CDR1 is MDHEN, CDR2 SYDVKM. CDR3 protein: CASVNDPRNGYTF. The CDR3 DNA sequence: TGTGCCAGCGTTAACGACCCCAGAAATGGCTACACCTTC.

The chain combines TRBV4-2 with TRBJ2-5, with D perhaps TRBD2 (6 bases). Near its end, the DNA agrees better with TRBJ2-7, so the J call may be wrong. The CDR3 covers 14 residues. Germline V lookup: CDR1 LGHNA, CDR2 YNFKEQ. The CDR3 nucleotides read TGTGCCAGCAGCCAAGACCGGGAGACCTACGAGCAGTACTTC. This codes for CASSQDRETYEQYF.

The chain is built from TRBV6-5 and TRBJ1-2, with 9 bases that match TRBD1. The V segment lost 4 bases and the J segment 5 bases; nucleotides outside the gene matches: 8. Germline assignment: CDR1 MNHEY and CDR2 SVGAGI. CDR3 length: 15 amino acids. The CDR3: CASSSTGTGLYGYTF. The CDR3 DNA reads TGTGCCAGCAGTTCCACCGGGACAGGGTTGTATGGCTACACCTTC.

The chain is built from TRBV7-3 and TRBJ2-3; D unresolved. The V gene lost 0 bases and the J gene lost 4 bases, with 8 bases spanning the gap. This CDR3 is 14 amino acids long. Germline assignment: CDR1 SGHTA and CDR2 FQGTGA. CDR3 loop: CASSLTPGADTQYF. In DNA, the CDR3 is TGTGCCAGCAGCTTAACCCCTGGGGCAGATACGCAGTATTTT. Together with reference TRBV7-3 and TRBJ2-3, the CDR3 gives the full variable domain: GAGVSQTPSNKVTEKGKYVELRCDPISGHTALYWYRQSLGQGPEFLIYFQGTGAADDSGLPNDRFFAVRPEGSVSTLKIQRTERGDSAVYLCASSLTPGADTQYFGPGTRLTVL.

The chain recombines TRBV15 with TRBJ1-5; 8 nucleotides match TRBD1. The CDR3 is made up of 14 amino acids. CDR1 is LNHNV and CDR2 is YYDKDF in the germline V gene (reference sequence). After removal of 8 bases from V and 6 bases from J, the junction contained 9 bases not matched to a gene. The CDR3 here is CATSGQGAIQPQHF. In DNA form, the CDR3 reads TGTGCCACCTCAGGACAGGGTGCGATTCAGCCCCAGCATTTT.

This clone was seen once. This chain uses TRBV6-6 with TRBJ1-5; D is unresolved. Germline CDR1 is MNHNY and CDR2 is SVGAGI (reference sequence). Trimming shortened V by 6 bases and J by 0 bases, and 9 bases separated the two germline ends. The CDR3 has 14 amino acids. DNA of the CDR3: TGTGCCAGCAGGGCAGTTTATAGCAATCAGCCCCAGCATTTT. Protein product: CASRAVYSNQPQHF.

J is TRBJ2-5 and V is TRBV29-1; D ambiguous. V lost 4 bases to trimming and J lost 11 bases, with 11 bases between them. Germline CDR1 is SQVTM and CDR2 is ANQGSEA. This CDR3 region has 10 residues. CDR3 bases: TGCAGCGTTGGTAATAAGGGTCAGTACTTC. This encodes CSVGNKGQYF.

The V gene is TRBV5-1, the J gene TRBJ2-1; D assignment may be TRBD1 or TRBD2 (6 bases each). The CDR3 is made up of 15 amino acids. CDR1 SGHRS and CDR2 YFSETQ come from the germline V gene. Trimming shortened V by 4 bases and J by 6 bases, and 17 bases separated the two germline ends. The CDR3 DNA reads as TGCGCCAGCAGCGCGGGACACCAGAGCCCCAATGAGCAGTTCTTC. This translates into CASSAGHQSPNEQFF.

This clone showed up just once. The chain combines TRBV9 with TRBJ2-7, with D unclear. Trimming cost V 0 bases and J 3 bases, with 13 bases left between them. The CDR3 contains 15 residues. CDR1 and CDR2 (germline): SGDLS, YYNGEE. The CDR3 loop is CASSVGQSIVYEQYF. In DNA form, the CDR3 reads TGTGCCAGCAGCGTAGGGCAGAGCATCGTCTACGAGCAGTACTTC.